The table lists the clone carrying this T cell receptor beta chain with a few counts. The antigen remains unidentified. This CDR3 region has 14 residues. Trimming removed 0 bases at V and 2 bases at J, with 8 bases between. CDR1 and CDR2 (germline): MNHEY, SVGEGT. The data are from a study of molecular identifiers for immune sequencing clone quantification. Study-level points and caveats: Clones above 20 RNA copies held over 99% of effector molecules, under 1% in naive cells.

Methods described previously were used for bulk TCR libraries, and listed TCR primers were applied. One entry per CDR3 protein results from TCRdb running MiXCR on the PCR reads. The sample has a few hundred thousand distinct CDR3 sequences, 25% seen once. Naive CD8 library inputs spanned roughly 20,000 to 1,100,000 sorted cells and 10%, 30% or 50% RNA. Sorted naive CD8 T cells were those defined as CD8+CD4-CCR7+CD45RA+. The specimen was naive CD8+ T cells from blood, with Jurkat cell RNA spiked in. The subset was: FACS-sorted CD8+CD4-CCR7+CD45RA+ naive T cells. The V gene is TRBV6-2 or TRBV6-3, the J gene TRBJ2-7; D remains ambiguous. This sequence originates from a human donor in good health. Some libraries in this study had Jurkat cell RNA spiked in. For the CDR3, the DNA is TGTGCCAGCAGTTACTCAATCCTACCCTACGAGCAGTACTTC. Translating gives CASSYSILPYEQYF.